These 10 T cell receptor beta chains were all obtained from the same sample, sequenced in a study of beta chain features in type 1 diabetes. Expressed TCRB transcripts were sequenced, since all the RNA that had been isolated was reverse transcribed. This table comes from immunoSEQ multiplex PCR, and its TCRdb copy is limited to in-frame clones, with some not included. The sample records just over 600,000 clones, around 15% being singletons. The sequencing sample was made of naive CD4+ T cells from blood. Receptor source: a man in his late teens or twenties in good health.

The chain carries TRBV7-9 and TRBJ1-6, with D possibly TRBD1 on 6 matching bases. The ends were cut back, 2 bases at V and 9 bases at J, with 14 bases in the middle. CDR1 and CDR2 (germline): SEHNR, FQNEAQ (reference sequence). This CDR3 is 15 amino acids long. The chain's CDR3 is CASSLRDIGSSPLHF. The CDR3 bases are TGTGCCAGCAGCTTACGGGACATCGGGAGTTCACCCCTCCACTTT. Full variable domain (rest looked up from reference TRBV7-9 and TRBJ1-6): DTGVSQNPRHKITKRGQNVTFRCDPISEHNRLYWYRQTLGQGPEFLTYFQNEAQLEKSRLLSDRFSAERPKGSFSTLEIQRTEQGDSAMYLCASSLRDIGSSPLHFGNGTRLTVT.

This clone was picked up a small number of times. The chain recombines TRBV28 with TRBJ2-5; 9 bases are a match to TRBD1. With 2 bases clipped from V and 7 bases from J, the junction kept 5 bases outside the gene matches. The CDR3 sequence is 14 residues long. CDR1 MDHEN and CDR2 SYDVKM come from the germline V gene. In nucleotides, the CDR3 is TGTGCCAGCAGTTTAACAGGGGGCGCGGGGACCCAGTACTTC. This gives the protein CASSLTGGAGTQYF.

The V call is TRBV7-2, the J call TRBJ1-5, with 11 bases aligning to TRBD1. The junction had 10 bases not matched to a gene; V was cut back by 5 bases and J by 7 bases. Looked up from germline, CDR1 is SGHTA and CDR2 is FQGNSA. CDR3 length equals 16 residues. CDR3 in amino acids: CASSPRTGGRGQPQHF. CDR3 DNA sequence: TGTGCCAGCAGCCCCAGGACAGGGGGCCGGGGACAGCCCCAGCATTTT.

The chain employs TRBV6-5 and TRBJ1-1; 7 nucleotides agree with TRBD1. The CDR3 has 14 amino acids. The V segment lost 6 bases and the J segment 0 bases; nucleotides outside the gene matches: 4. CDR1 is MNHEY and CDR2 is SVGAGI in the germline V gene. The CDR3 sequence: CASRKGAMNTEAFF. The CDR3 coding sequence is TGTGCCAGCAGGAAGGGGGCAATGAACACTGAAGCTTTCTTT.

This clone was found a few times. The CDR3 nucleotides read TGCGCCAGCAGCCAACGACAGGGACAAGAGACCCAGTACTTC. Its protein product is CASSQRQGQETQYF. The chain combines TRBV4-3 with TRBJ2-5; 7 bases fit TRBD1. The CDR3 sequence is 14 residues long. The junction had 2 bases not matched to a gene; V was cut back by 2 bases and J by 2 bases. In germline, CDR1 is LGHNA, CDR2 YSLEER.

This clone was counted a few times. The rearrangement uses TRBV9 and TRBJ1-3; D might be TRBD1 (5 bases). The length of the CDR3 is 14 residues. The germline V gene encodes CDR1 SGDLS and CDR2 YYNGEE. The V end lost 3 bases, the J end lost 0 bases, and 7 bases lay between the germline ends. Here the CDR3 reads CASSGDSSGNTIYF. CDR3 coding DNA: TGTGCCAGCAGCGGAGACAGCTCTGGAAACACCATATATTTT.

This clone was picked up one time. CDR3 DNA: TGTGCCAGCAGTTTACGCATCATAGCATCTACGCAGTATTTT. This encodes CASSLRIIASTQYF. The rearrangement joins TRBV27 to TRBJ2-3; the D is unclear. From germline, CDR1 is MNHEY and CDR2 SMNVEV (reference sequence). Trimming removed 2 bases from V and 8 bases from J, with 14 bases in between. The CDR3 contains 14 residues.

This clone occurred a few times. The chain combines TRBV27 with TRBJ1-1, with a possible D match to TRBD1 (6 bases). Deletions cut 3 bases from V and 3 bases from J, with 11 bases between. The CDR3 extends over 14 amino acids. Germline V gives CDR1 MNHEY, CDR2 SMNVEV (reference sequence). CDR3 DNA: TGTGCCAGCAGTTTCCGACAGGCGGACACTGAAGCTTTCTTT. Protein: CASSFRQADTEAFF.

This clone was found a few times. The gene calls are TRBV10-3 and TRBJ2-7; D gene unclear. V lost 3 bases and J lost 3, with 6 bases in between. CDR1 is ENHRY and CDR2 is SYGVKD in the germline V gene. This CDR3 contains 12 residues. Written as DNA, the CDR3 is TGTGCCATCAGTGACAGTTACTACGAGCAGTACTTC. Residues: CAISDSYYEQYF.

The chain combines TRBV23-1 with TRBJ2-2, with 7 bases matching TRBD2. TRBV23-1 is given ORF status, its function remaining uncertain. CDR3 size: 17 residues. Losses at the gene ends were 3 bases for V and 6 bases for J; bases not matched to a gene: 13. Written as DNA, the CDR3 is TGCGCCAGCAGTCACCCGGGGAGGGGCTCTAACGCCGGGGAGCTGTTTTTT. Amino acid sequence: CASSHPGRGSNAGELFF.